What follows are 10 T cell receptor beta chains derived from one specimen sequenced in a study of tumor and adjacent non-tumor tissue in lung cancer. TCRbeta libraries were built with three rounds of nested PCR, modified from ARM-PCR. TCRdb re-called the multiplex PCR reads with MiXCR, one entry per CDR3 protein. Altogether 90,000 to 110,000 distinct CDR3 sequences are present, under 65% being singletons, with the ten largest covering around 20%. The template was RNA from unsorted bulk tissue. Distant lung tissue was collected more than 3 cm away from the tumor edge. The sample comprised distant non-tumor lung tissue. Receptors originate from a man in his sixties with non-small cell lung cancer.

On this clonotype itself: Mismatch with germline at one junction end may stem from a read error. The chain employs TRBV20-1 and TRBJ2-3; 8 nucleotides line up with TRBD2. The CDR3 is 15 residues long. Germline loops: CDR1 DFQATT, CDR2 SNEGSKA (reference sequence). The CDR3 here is CSTSEITGGRDTQYF. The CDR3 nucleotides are TGCAGTACTAGCGAAATAACGGGGGGGCGAGATACGCAGTATTTT.

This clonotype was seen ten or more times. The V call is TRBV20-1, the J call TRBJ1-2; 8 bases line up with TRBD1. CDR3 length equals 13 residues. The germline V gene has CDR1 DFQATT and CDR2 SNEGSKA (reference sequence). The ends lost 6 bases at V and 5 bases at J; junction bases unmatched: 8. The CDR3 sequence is CSAPGGGWYGYTF. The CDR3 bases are TGCAGTGCCCCAGGGGGCGGGTGGTATGGCTACACCTTC.

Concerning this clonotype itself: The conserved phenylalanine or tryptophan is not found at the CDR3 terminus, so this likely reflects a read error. CDR3 DNA: TGCGCCAGCAGCCAAGATGGGGTCGGGAGCAATCGGCCCCAGCATTCT. It translates to CASSQDGVGSNRPQHS. J is TRBJ1-5 and V is TRBV4-1; D is uncertain. This CDR3 has 16 residues. Germline V gene data show CDR1 as MGHRA and CDR2 as YSYEKL.

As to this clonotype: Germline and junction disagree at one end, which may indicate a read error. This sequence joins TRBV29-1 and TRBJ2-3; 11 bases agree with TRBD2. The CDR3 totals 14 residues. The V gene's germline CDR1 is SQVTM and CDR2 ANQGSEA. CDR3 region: CSVASGRSTDMQYF. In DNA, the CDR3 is TGCAGCGTTGCTAGCGGGAGGAGTACAGATATGCAGTATTTT.

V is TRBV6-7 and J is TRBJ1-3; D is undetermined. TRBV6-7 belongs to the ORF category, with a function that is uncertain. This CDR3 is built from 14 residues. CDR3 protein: CPTITESLWNTIYF. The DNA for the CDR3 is TGTCCCACCATAACAGAGTCGCTCTGGAACACCATATATTTT.

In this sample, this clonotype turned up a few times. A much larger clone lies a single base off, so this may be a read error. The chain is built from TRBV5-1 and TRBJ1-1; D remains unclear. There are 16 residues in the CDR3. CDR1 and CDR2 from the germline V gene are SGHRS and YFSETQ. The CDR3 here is CACSLSSAAQGTEAFF. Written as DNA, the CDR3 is TGCGCCTGCAGCTTGTCGTCGGCCGCCCAAGGGACTGAAGCTTTCTTT.

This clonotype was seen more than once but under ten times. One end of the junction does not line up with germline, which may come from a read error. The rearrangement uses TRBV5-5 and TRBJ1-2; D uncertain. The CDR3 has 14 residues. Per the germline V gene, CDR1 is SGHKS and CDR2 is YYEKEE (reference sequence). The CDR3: CVSSPDTGGYGYTF. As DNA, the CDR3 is TGTGTCAGCAGCCCTGATACCGGAGGGTATGGCTACACCTTC.

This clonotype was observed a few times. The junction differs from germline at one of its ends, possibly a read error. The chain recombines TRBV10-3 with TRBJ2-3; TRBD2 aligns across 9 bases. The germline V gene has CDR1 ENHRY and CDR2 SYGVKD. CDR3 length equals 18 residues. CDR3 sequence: CAISDPGLAGGSTYTQYF. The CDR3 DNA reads TGTGCCATCAGTGACCCCGGACTGGCGGGGGGGAGCACATATACGCAGTATTTT.

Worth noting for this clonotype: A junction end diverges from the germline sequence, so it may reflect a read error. CDR3 sequence: CDSRKSTGGDEKYGYTF. CDR3 sequence (DNA): TGTGACAGCAGAAAATCAACAGGGGGCGATGAGAAGTATGGCTACACCTTC. This chain uses TRBV6-5 with TRBJ1-2, with 9 positions matching TRBD1. CDR3 size: 17 residues. Per the germline V gene, CDR1 is MNHEY and CDR2 is SVGAGI.

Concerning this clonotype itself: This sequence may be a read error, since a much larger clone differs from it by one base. The CDR3 spells CVSRFGTGGNTIYF. Written as DNA, the CDR3 is TGTGTCAGCAGATTCGGGACAGGAGGAAACACCATATATTTT. This chain joins TRBV12-3 or TRBV12-4 and TRBJ1-3, with 8 bases matching TRBD1. The CDR3 consists of 14 residues.